These 17 T cell receptor beta chains came from one sample sequenced in a study of cytomegalovirus exposure and HLA in healthy donors. With 60 Vbeta and 13 Jbeta primers, the PCR was carried out. Some clones are missing from TCRdb's copy, which holds only in-frame ones; the method was immunoSEQ multiplex PCR. The repertoire consists of fewer than 250,000 clones, with 65% to 80% occurring once and the leading ten covering more than 4%. Sequencing was performed on PBMCs. These receptors all stem from a man in his thirties or forties in good health and CMV-seropositive.

This chain connects TRBV9 to TRBJ2-3; 14 nucleotides line up with TRBD2. The junction had 5 bases not matched to a gene; V was cut back by 4 bases and J by 4 bases. In germline, CDR1 is SGDLS, CDR2 YYNGEE. This CDR3 has 16 residues. In DNA form, the CDR3 reads TGTGCCAGCAGCACCGGGACTAGCGGGAGAGCAGATACGCAGTATTTT. Protein sequence: CASSTGTSGRADTQYF.

This chain links TRBV6-5 with TRBJ2-7; 9 bases align to TRBD1. The CDR3 length is 13 residues. The V segment lost 4 bases and the J segment 6 bases; nucleotides outside the gene matches: 4. Per the germline V gene, CDR1 is MNHEY and CDR2 is SVGAGI. In nucleotides, the CDR3 is TGTGCCAGCAGTTTGGGACAGGGAAGCGAGCAGTACTTC. It specifies CASSLGQGSEQYF.

This clone was detected only a few times. In DNA form, the CDR3 reads TGTGCCAGCAGAATAGGGGCGGACACTGAAGCTTTCTTT. This gives the protein CASRIGADTEAFF. The chain carries TRBV11-2 and TRBJ1-1; D may be TRBD1 (5 bases). CDR1 and CDR2 from the germline V gene are SGHAT and FQNNGV. V was clipped by 6 bases and J by 3 bases, with 11 bases between them. The CDR3 loop spans 13 amino acids. Drawing the rest from reference TRBV11-2 and TRBJ1-1, the complete variable domain is EAGVAQSPRYKIIEKRQSVAFWCNPISGHATLYWYQQILGQGPKLLIQFQNNGVVDDSQLPKDRFSAERLKGVDSTLKIQPAKLEDSAVYLCASRIGADTEAFFGQGTRLTVV.

This clone was detected only a few times. The J gene is TRBJ1-5, the V gene TRBV9; D unresolved. Between the trimmed V and J ends, which lost 0 bases and 5 bases, there was a span of 12 bases. The CDR3 has 15 residues. Germline V gene sequence: CDR1 SGDLS, CDR2 YYNGEE. The CDR3 DNA reads as TGTGCCAGCAGCGTAGACCACTTCCCGGATCAGCCCCAGCATTTT. The encoded protein is CASSVDHFPDQPQHF.

The rearrangement links TRBV29-1 to TRBJ2-5; 8 bases match TRBD2. The CDR3 has 15 amino acids. V shed 8 bases, J shed 0 bases, and the junction held 11 bases outside the gene matches. The germline gives CDR1 SQVTM, CDR2 ANQGSEA. CDR3 loop: CSTLRASGYQETQYF. CDR3 DNA: TGCAGCACCCTGCGGGCTAGCGGGTACCAAGAGACCCAGTACTTC.

The V and J genes are TRBV18 and TRBJ1-1, with a weak D call TRBD1 (6 bases). Trimming stripped 0 bases from V and 4 bases from J, with 12 bases between. CDR1 and CDR2 (germline): KGHSH, LQKENI. The CDR3 consists of 15 residues. In DNA, the CDR3 is TGTGCCAGCTCACCACCTGTGGGGGCGTTCACTGAAGCTTTCTTT. Translated, it gives CASSPPVGAFTEAFF.

This clone was observed once. The chain recombines TRBV6-5 with TRBJ1-1; TRBD1 aligns across 7 bases. The V gene's germline CDR1 is MNHEY and CDR2 SVGAGI. V lost 0 bases and J lost 2; bases outside the gene matches: 3. The CDR3 is 15 amino acids. In DNA, the CDR3 is TGTGCCAGCAGTTACTCAGGGGGCATCAACACTGAAGCTTTCTTT. The encoded protein is CASSYSGGINTEAFF.

The CDR3 DNA is TGTGCCAGCAGCTTAGTGAGCGGGGGGAGCTACGAGCAGTACTTC. Encoded protein: CASSLVSGGSYEQYF. The chain combines TRBV11-2 with TRBJ2-7, with 9 bases identical to TRBD2. The CDR3 is 15 residues long. V was pared by 1 base and J by 3 bases, with 4 bases of the junction left unmatched. Germline V gene data show CDR1 as SGHAT and CDR2 as FQNNGV.

The V call is TRBV6-5, the J call TRBJ2-5; D perhaps matches TRBD1 (5 bases). In germline, CDR1 is MNHEY, CDR2 SVGAGI. Deletions cut 6 bases from V and 7 bases from J, with 15 bases between. CDR3 length: 13 residues. The CDR3 bases are TGTGCCAGCAGACCAACAGGCCCGGGGACCCAGTACTTC. It codes for CASRPTGPGTQYF.

V is TRBV18 and J is TRBJ1-5; D unclear. The CDR3 is 14 residues long. Germline V gene sequence: CDR1 KGHSH, CDR2 LQKENI. Deletions cut 6 bases from V and 7 bases from J, with 16 bases between. CDR3 loop: CASSPGEDGQPQHF. DNA for the CDR3: TGTGCCAGCTCCCCCGGGGAGGACGGGCAGCCCCAGCATTTT.

V and J are TRBV6-4 and TRBJ2-1; TRBD2 agrees at 9 bases. With V trimmed by 6 bases and J by 6 bases, 3 bases remained unmatched. The CDR3 extends over 13 amino acids. Germline V gene lookup returns CDR1 MRHNA and CDR2 SNTAGT. The DNA for the CDR3 is TGTGCCAGCAGAGCGGGAGGCGGCAATGAGCAGTTCTTC. It codes for CASRAGGGNEQFF.

This chain links TRBV19 with TRBJ2-5; 7 bases match TRBD2. Germline loops: CDR1 LNHDA, CDR2 SQIVND (reference sequence). This CDR3 is built from 15 residues. The J segment lost 5 bases and the V segment lost 4 bases, leaving 10 bases of the junction unmatched. Here the CDR3 reads CASSRASGGRETQYF. The CDR3 DNA follows: TGTGCCAGTAGTAGAGCTAGCGGCGGACGGGAGACCCAGTACTTC.

The chain couples TRBV6-5 to TRBJ1-2; TRBD1 aligns across 9 bases. Germline lookup yields CDR1 MNHEY and CDR2 SVGAGI. The J segment lost 6 bases and the V segment lost 5 bases, leaving 4 bases of the junction unmatched. The CDR3 contains 13 residues. CDR3 sequence (DNA): TGTGCCAGCAGTAAACAGGGGGCGGATGGCTACACCTTC. It translates to CASSKQGADGYTF.

The gene calls are TRBV9 and TRBJ1-6; TRBD1 is a possible D gene (5 bases). The V end lost 0 bases, the J end lost 7 bases, and 17 bases lay between the germline ends. Germline CDR1 SGDLS, CDR2 YYNGEE. The CDR3 is made up of 17 amino acids. The CDR3 DNA reads TGTGCCAGCAGCGTAGAGCTACCGGGGGGTCCAAATTCACCCCTCCACTTT. This encodes CASSVELPGGPNSPLHF.

The chain uses TRBV7-9 and TRBJ2-5; possible D gene TRBD1, 5 bases. Looked up from germline, CDR1 is SEHNR and CDR2 is FQNEAQ (reference sequence). The CDR3 consists of 14 residues. Deletions cut 5 bases from V and 2 bases from J, with 12 bases between. CDR3 in amino acids: CASSPTGFQETQYF. CDR3 nucleotide sequence: TGTGCCAGCAGCCCCACAGGATTTCAAGAGACCCAGTACTTC. Drawing the rest from reference TRBV7-9 and TRBJ2-5, the complete variable domain is DTGVSQNPRHKITKRGQNVTFRCDPISEHNRLYWYRQTLGQGPEFLTYFQNEAQLEKSRLLSDRFSAERPKGSFSTLEIQRTEQGDSAMYLCASSPTGFQETQYFGPGTRLLVL.

The sample holds a few counts of this clone. The chain is built from TRBV9 and TRBJ2-5; 7 bases align to TRBD2. CDR1 SGDLS and CDR2 YYNGEE come from the germline V gene. With V trimmed by 4 bases and J by 2 bases, 8 bases remained unmatched. This CDR3 spans 15 amino acids. The CDR3 loop reads CASSPIGGGQETQYF. DNA of the CDR3: TGTGCCAGCAGCCCCATTGGGGGAGGGCAAGAGACCCAGTACTTC.

The chain employs TRBV6-6 and TRBJ2-5; weak D call: TRBD2 (5 bases). Germline V gene sequence: CDR1 MNHNY, CDR2 SVGAGI (reference sequence). The CDR3 totals 14 residues. The germline V and J ends were trimmed by 5 bases and 0 bases, with 10 bases remaining between them. In nucleotides, the CDR3 is TGTGCCAGCAGTCTCACGGGGTACCAAGAGACCCAGTACTTC. It is translated as CASSLTGYQETQYF.